Below are 27 T cell receptor beta chains sequenced from a single sample in a study of T cells in Graves' hyperthyroidism and ophthalmopathy. The investigators amplified TCR beta CDR3 regions from RNA transcripts. The HTBI primer set served for first-round RT-PCR of the TCR CDR3. MiXCR, applied by TCRdb to the multiplex PCR reads, yields one record per CDR3 protein. This sample yields more than 550,000 distinct CDR3 sequences, of which 15% to 20% are seen a single time; 15% to 17% belongs to the top ten. Sequencing was done on a sample of blood. The receptors shown here come from a man aged 50 or older with Graves' hyperthyroidism.

This clonotype was recorded at least ten times. V is TRBV6-1 and J is TRBJ2-7, with 10 positions matching TRBD2. The V gene's germline CDR1 is MNHNS and CDR2 SASEGT. V lost 7 bases, J lost 4 bases, and 10 bases stayed unmatched. This CDR3 has 15 amino acids. The CDR3 reads CASTRGASGSYEQYF. DNA for the CDR3: TGTGCCAGCACCCGGGGGGCTAGCGGGAGTTACGAGCAGTACTTC.

The V gene is TRBV29-1, the J gene TRBJ2-7, with 7 nucleotides matching TRBD1. CDR3 length equals 11 residues. The trim removed 6 bases at V and 6 bases at J, leaving 5 bases unmatched. Germline assignment: CDR1 SQVTM and CDR2 ANQGSEA. The CDR3 here is CSVGTGAEQYF. The CDR3 bases are TGCAGCGTGGGTACAGGGGCCGAGCAGTACTTC.

This clonotype was counted between two and nine times. The rearrangement joins TRBV25-1 to TRBJ2-1; D is uncertain. V lost 10 bases to trimming and J lost 10 bases, with 11 bases between them. This CDR3 has 10 amino acids. The germline V gene encodes CDR1 MGHDK and CDR2 SYGVNS. CDR3 sequence: CATWAGEQFF. CDR3 DNA: TGTGCCACCTGGGCTGGGGAGCAGTTCTTC.

This clonotype was counted ten times or more. This chain joins TRBV27 and TRBJ2-5, with D hard to call. Germline V lookup: CDR1 MNHEY, CDR2 SMNVEV (reference sequence). The CDR3 spans 14 residues. V dropped 5 bases and J dropped 5 bases, with 15 bases sitting between them. The CDR3 nucleotides read TGTGCCAGCAGTGCCTTGAATCTTCAGGAGACCCAGTACTTC. It codes for CASSALNLQETQYF.

The gene calls are TRBV7-3 and TRBJ2-3, with D perhaps matching TRBD2 (5 bases). The ends were cut back, 5 bases at V and 0 bases at J, with 15 bases in the middle. Looked up from germline, CDR1 is SGHTA and CDR2 is FQGTGA. The CDR3 is made up of 16 amino acids. CDR3 protein: CASSPSTDPSTDTQYF. CDR3 nucleotide sequence: TGTGCCAGCAGCCCTAGCACCGACCCTAGCACAGATACGCAGTATTTT.

In its sample, this clonotype was seen many times. The CDR3 loop reads CASSYSSTGELFF. CDR3 sequence (DNA): TGTGCCAGCAGTTACTCTAGCACCGGGGAGCTGTTTTTT. V and J are TRBV27 and TRBJ2-2; no firm D call. This CDR3 comprises 13 residues. Germline assignment: CDR1 MNHEY and CDR2 SMNVEV (reference sequence). The V end was cut by 4 bases, the J end by 4 bases, with 7 bases between.

The chain recombines TRBV27 with TRBJ1-1; weak D call: TRBD1 (6 bases). The V gene lost 5 bases and the J gene lost 4 bases, with 17 bases spanning the gap. The V gene's germline CDR1 is MNHEY and CDR2 SMNVEV (reference sequence). The CDR3 totals 15 residues. In nucleotides, the CDR3 is TGTGCCAGCAGTCTACACCCGGGGGCGAGCACTGAAGCTTTCTTT. As protein: CASSLHPGASTEAFF.

Comments on this clonotype: Relative to the germline gene, one junction end is altered; a read error may explain this. This chain links TRBV5-1 with TRBJ2-3, with 7 nucleotides matching TRBD1. This CDR3 spans 16 amino acids. Germline lookup yields CDR1 SGHRS and CDR2 YFSETQ. As DNA, the CDR3 is TGCGTCAGCAGCCGAACGGGACAGCCGAGCACAGATACGCAGTATTTT. This encodes CVSSRTGQPSTDTQYF.

The V call is TRBV7-9, the J call TRBJ2-4, with D possibly being TRBD1 or TRBD2 (6 bases each). The CDR3 consists of 17 residues. CDR1 and CDR2 from the germline V gene are SEHNR and FQNEAQ (reference sequence). The germline V and J ends were trimmed by 3 bases and 1 base, with 16 bases remaining between them. CDR3: CASSFRSGAGAKNIQYF. CDR3 DNA sequence: TGTGCCAGCAGCTTCAGGTCGGGGGCCGGGGCCAAAAACATTCAGTACTTC.

As to this clonotype: It may be a read error: a sequence one base away is much more abundant. V is TRBV28 and J is TRBJ1-4; the D is unclear. Germline CDR1 MDHEN, CDR2 SYDVKM. The CDR3 is made up of 15 amino acids. In DNA form, the CDR3 reads TGTGCCAGCAGTGCGGCTTTCGCAACTAATGGAAAACTGTTTTTT. It specifies CASSAAFATNGKLFF.

This clonotype was found many times. This sequence joins TRBV11-2 and TRBJ2-3; D remains unclear. Trimming left V 6 bases short and J 5 bases short, with 9 bases between. CDR1 is SGHAT, CDR2 FQNNGV, per germline. The CDR3 extends over 12 amino acids. The chain's CDR3 is CASSPGLDTQYF. For the CDR3, the DNA is TGTGCCAGCAGTCCCGGGCTAGATACGCAGTATTTT.

This clonotype was counted a few times. CDR3 residues: CASSVTGGDGYTF. In DNA, the CDR3 is TGTGCCAGCAGCGTGACAGGGGGCGATGGCTACACCTTC. This chain links TRBV7-9 with TRBJ1-2, with 10 bases fitting TRBD1. With 5 bases clipped from V and 6 bases from J, the junction kept 3 bases outside the gene matches. From germline, CDR1 is SEHNR and CDR2 FQNEAQ (reference sequence). The CDR3 is 13 amino acids.

The rearrangement links TRBV6-1 to TRBJ2-3, with D unresolved. Looked up from germline, CDR1 is MNHNS and CDR2 is SASEGT. V dropped 8 bases and J dropped 11 bases, with 14 bases sitting between them. The CDR3 is 11 amino acids. CDR3 region: CASGTSVMQYF. CDR3 sequence (DNA): TGTGCCAGCGGAACTTCGGTTATGCAGTATTTT.

The table lists this clonotype with many counts. The rearrangement links TRBV7-2 to TRBJ1-2; the match to TRBD1 covers 8 bases. J was trimmed by 7 bases and V by 5 bases; bases with no gene match: 9. The length of the CDR3 is 14 residues. In germline, CDR1 is SGHTA, CDR2 FQGNSA. In DNA form, the CDR3 reads TGTGCCAGCAGCCAAAATGCAGGGGGCGGTGGCTACACCTTC. As protein: CASSQNAGGGGYTF.

This clonotype occurred many times. The V and J genes are TRBV12-3 or TRBV12-4 and TRBJ2-3, with D tentatively TRBD2 (6 bases). Trimming removed 4 bases at V and 1 base at J, with 15 bases between. CDR3 length: 16 amino acids. The CDR3 is CASSSRLGIRTDTQYF. In DNA, the CDR3 is TGTGCCAGCAGTTCGAGACTAGGTATCCGCACAGATACGCAGTATTTT.

A word on this clonotype: This sequence may be a read error, since a much larger clone differs from it by one base. The chain uses TRBV11-2 and TRBJ1-1, with unresolved D. The CDR3 contains 14 residues. Germline CDR1 is SGHAT and CDR2 is FQNNGV. The V gene lost 1 base and the J gene lost 6 bases, with 12 bases spanning the gap. The CDR3 DNA sequence: TGTGCCAGCAGCTTAGTAGGGAGCAACGCTGAAGCTTTCTTT. Translation gives CASSLVGSNAEAFF. Using reference TRBV11-2 and TRBJ1-1 for the parts outside the CDR3, the full variable domain is EAGVAQSPRYKIIEKRQSVAFWCNPISGHATLYWYQQILGQGPKLLIQFQNNGVVDDSQLPKDRFSAERLKGVDSTLKIQPAKLEDSAVYLCASSLVGSNAEAFFGQGTRLTVV.

This clonotype was seen repeatedly, ten times or more. The V call is TRBV11-2, the J call TRBJ2-2, with D possibly being TRBD2 (7 bases). V dropped 5 bases and J dropped 5 bases, with 15 bases sitting between them. Germline assignment: CDR1 SGHAT and CDR2 FQNNGV. The CDR3 runs 15 residues. CDR3 nucleotides: TGTGCCAGCAGCCTCACTGGGGGGGCGACCGGGGAGCTGTTTTTT. Amino acids: CASSLTGGATGELFF.

The V gene is TRBV19, the J gene TRBJ1-2; D not certain. The V and J ends lost 2 bases and 2 bases respectively, with 6 bases between them. CDR3 size: 13 residues. Germline CDR1 and CDR2: LNHDA and SQIVND (reference sequence). The CDR3 region is CASSIKDNYGYTF. For the CDR3, the DNA is TGTGCCAGTAGTATAAAAGACAACTATGGCTACACCTTC.

In its sample, this clonotype was seen a few times. V gene TRBV24-1 combines with J gene TRBJ1-5; perhaps TRBD1 as D (5 bases). Germline assignment: CDR1 KGHDR and CDR2 SFDVKD. Trimming took off 4 bases at V and 2 bases at J, with 14 bases between the two ends. The CDR3 length is 16 residues. The CDR3 sequence: CATSDQTVRGNQPQHF. The CDR3 region has the DNA TGTGCCACCAGTGACCAGACAGTGAGAGGCAATCAGCCCCAGCATTTT.

The chain has TRBV3-1 and TRBJ1-2; D unclear. Trimming stripped 3 bases from V and 4 bases from J, with 21 bases between. CDR1 is LGHDT, CDR2 YNNKEL, per germline (reference sequence). The CDR3 spans 17 residues. The CDR3 loop is CASSHSSSGRSSYGYTF. The CDR3, as DNA: TGTGCCAGCAGCCACTCCAGTTCGGGGAGAAGCTCCTATGGCTACACCTTC.

The table lists this clonotype with a few counts. This CDR3 is missing its conserved last phenylalanine or tryptophan, likely due to a read error. This chain links TRBV11-2 with TRBJ2-7; 7 bases align to TRBD2. The ends lost 7 bases at V and 3 bases at J; junction bases unmatched: 12. Germline V CDR1 and CDR2: SGHAT, FQNNGV. The CDR3 has 15 amino acids. CDR3 sequence reads: CASTPVAGAHYEQYI. The CDR3 DNA reads TGTGCCAGCACCCCGGTAGCGGGCGCCCACTACGAGCAGTACATC.

As concerns this clonotype: A much more abundant neighbour one base away suggests this may be a read error. This rearrangement joins TRBV5-1 to TRBJ2-6, with D unresolved. The CDR3 length is 16 residues. Germline-derived CDR1 and CDR2 are SGHRS and YFSETQ. The CDR3 loop reads CASRLVGSSGANVLTF. CDR3 sequence (DNA): TGCGCCAGCAGGTTGGTGGGCTCCTCTGGGGCCAACGTCCTGACTTTC.

V usage is TRBV7-6 and J usage is TRBJ2-2, with a possible D match to TRBD1 (5 bases). The CDR3 runs 19 residues. Germline CDR1 and CDR2: SGHVS and FNYEAQ. Trimming took off 1 base at V and 2 bases at J, with 20 bases between the two ends. CDR3 in amino acids: CASSLDSEASRGNTGELFF. The DNA of the CDR3 is TGTGCCAGCAGCTTAGACTCCGAAGCTAGTAGGGGAAACACCGGGGAGCTGTTTTTT.

This chain joins TRBV29-1 and TRBJ2-1; 9 bases fit TRBD2. This CDR3 comprises 13 residues. Unmatched junction bases numbered 4, after V lost 6 bases and J lost 4 bases. Germline CDR1 SQVTM, CDR2 ANQGSEA. This chain's CDR3 is CSVSSGMYNEQFF. The CDR3 DNA reads as TGCAGCGTGTCTAGCGGGATGTACAATGAGCAGTTCTTC.

In nucleotides, the CDR3 is TGTGCCAGCAGTATAACCTGGGGGGTAGCTTTCCACGAGCAGTACTTC. This translates into CASSITWGVAFHEQYF. The V gene is TRBV27, the J gene TRBJ2-7; maybe TRBD2 (6 bases). CDR1 is MNHEY, CDR2 SMNVEV, per germline (reference sequence). The CDR3 is 16 amino acids. Trimming cost V 5 bases and J 5 bases, with 22 bases left between them.

The chain uses TRBV7-9 and TRBJ2-3; TRBD1 is a possible D gene (6 bases). This CDR3 contains 14 residues. Trimming cost V 7 bases and J 3 bases, with 14 bases left between them. Germline assignment: CDR1 SEHNR and CDR2 FQNEAQ (reference sequence). The DNA of the CDR3 is TGTGCCAGCACCGTAGATCAGGGGACAGATACGCAGTATTTT. Protein: CASTVDQGTDTQYF.

A remark on this clonotype: The conserved phenylalanine or tryptophan normally closing the CDR3 is absent here, so this likely arose from a read error. The chain is built from TRBV6-9 and TRBJ2-3, with 10 bases fitting TRBD2. With V trimmed by 2 bases and J by 0 bases, 2 bases remained unmatched. Per germline, CDR1 MNHGY and CDR2 SVAAGI. The CDR3 totals 16 residues. CDR3 region: CASSYPGLASTDTQYL. The CDR3 DNA sequence: TGTGCCAGCAGTTATCCGGGACTAGCGAGCACAGATACGCAGTATCTT.